These T cell receptor beta chains were read from a single sample in a study of cytomegalovirus exposure and HLA in healthy donors. The assay was immunoSEQ multiplex PCR, and TCRdb's table has in-frame clones only and misses some. Here the sample spans roughly 130,000 clones, around 82% being singletons. Sequenced material: PBMCs. These receptors came from a boy between 5 and 17 years old in good health and CMV-seronegative. Each CDR3 is given with its conserved first and last residue. D genes are given only for firm matches. The listing skips clone size in some rows; elsewhere it reads once, few, many or a size class.

CDR3nt: TGTGCGCTCGCCCCAGGGCCCGCGGGGCAGCCCCAGCATTTT
CDR3aa: CALAPGPAGQPQHF
d_gene: -
v_gene: TRBV5-8
abundance: -
j_gene: TRBJ1-5
len: 14

CDR3nt: TGCGCCAGCAGCTTTCAGGGGGAGTCCTACGAGCAGTACTTC
CDR3aa: CASSFQGESYEQYF
d_gene: TRBD1
v_gene: TRBV5-1
abundance: -
j_gene: TRBJ2-7
len: 14

CDR3nt: TGCGCCAGCAGCCGACCGGACTCCTATGGCTACCCCTTC
CDR3aa: CASSRPDSYGYPF
d_gene: -
v_gene: TRBV4-3
abundance: -
j_gene: TRBJ1-2
len: 13

CDR3nt: TGTGCCAGCAGCTCCTTAGGGGTCGATGAGCAGTTCTTC
CDR3aa: CASSSLGVDEQFF
d_gene: -
v_gene: TRBV5-4
abundance: -
j_gene: TRBJ2-1
len: 13

CDR3nt: TGTGCCAGCAGCGTACCTCCGGGGAGCGCCGGGGAGCTGTTTTTT
CDR3aa: CASSVPPGSAGELFF
d_gene: -
v_gene: TRBV9
abundance: -
j_gene: TRBJ2-2
len: 15

CDR3nt: TGTGCCAGCAGCTTTCAGGGTGAAGCTTTCTTT
CDR3aa: CASSFQGEAFF
d_gene: -
v_gene: TRBV7-9
abundance: few
j_gene: TRBJ1-1
len: 11

CDR3nt: TGTGCCACCAGGTTCCAGGGACAAGCGAGCGACGAGCAGTACTTC
CDR3aa: CATRFQGQASDEQYF
d_gene: -
v_gene: TRBV15
abundance: -
j_gene: TRBJ2-7
len: 15

CDR3nt: TGTGCCAGCAGTACCGGGACACCGTCCTACGAGCAGTACTTC
CDR3aa: CASSTGTPSYEQYF
d_gene: -
v_gene: TRBV6-5
abundance: few
j_gene: TRBJ2-7
len: 14

CDR3nt: TGTGCCAGCATGGGGCCCTTAGGGGATCAGCCCCAGCATTTT
CDR3aa: CASMGPLGDQPQHF
d_gene: -
v_gene: TRBV2
abundance: -
j_gene: TRBJ1-5
len: 14

CDR3nt: TGTGCCAGCAGCTTAGCTGGGACAGGGCTACTCGGAAACACCATATATTTT
CDR3aa: CASSLAGTGLLGNTIYF
d_gene: TRBD1
v_gene: TRBV5-4
abundance: -
j_gene: TRBJ1-3
len: 17